The entry that follows covers one T cell receptor beta chain sequence. The antigen is not known. Every patient had mismatch repair deficiency by PCR or immunohistochemistry. These data come from a study of PD-1 blockade in mismatch repair-deficient tumors. Study-wide background: Enrolled about 2012-2016, patients had progressing, pretreated mismatch repair-deficient cancers of about twelve types. Regarding the study as a whole: After pembrolizumab, tumor-resident clones rose rapidly, then generally contracted before radiologic responses.

The V gene's germline CDR1 is SGHRS and CDR2 YFSETQ. This CDR3 is 16 amino acids long. V shed 5 bases and J 1 base; nucleotides not matched to a gene: 12. Profiled with immunoSEQ multiplex PCR; TCRdb holds only in-frame clones, not every one. The table includes some 120,000 clones, around 83% detected once. This TCR was recovered from an adult with mismatch repair-deficient cancer. This chain connects TRBV5-1 to TRBJ2-7; 7 bases align to TRBD1. The starting material was peripheral blood, obtained 44 weeks after starting pembrolizumab. In nucleotides, the CDR3 is TGCGCCAGCAGGTCCCCTCCCACAGGGGCGTCCTACGAGCAGTACTTC. This gives the protein CASRSPPTGASYEQYF. The full variable domain, in which reference TRBV5-1 and TRBJ2-7 provide the parts outside the CDR3, is KAGVTQTPRYLIKTRGQQVTLSCSPISGHRSVSWYQQTPGQGLQFLFEYFSETQRNKGNFPGRFSGRQFSNSRSEMNVSTLELGDSALYLCASRSPPTGASYEQYFGPGTRLTVT.